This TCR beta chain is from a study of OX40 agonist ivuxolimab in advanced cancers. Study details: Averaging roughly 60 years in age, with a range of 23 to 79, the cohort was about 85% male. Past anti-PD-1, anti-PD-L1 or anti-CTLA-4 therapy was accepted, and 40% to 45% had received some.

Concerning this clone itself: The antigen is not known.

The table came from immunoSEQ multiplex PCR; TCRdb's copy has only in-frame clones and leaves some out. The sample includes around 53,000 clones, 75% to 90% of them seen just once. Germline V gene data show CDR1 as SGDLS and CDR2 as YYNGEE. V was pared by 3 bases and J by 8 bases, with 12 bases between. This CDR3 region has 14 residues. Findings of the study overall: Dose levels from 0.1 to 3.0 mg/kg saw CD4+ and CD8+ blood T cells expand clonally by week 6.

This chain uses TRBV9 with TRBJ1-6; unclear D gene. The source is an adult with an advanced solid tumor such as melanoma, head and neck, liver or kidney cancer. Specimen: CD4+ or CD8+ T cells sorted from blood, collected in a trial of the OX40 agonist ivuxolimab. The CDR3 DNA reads TGTGCCAGCAGCGACGTCCCTACTTATTCACCCCTCCACTTT. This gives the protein CASSDVPTYSPLHF.